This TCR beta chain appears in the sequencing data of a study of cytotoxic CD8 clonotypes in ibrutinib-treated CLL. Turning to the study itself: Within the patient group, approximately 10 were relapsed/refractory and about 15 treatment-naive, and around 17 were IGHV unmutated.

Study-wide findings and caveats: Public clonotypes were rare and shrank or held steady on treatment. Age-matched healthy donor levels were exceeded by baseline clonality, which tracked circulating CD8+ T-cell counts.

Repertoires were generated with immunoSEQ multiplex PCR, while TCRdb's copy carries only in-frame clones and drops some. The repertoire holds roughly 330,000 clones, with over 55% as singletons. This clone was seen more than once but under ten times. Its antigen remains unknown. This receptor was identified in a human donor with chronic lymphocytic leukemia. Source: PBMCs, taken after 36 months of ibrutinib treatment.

Here the CDR3 reads CASSSRVGDTEAFF. CDR3 sequence (DNA): TGTGCCAGCAGCTCCAGGGTCGGGGACACTGAAGCTTTCTTT. The chain links TRBV11-2 to TRBJ1-1; D might be TRBD1 (5 bases). The CDR3 is 14 residues long. V lost 4 bases, J lost 3 bases, and 12 bases lay in between. Looked up from germline, CDR1 is SGHAT and CDR2 is FQNNGV.